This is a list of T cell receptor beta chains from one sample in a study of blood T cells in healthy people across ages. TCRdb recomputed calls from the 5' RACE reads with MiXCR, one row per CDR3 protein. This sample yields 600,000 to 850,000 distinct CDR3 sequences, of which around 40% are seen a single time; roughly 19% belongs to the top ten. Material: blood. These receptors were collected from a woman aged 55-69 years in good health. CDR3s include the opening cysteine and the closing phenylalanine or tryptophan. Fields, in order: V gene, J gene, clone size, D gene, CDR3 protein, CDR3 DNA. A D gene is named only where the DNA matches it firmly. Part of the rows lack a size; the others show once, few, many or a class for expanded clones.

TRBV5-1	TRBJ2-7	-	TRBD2	CASSLAGGGADNEQYF	TGCGCCAGCAGCTTGGCGGGCGGGGGGGCCGACAATGAGCAGTACTTC
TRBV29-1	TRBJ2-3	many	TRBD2	CSVEVRREVPDTQYF	TGCAGCGTTGAAGTTAGGCGGGAGGTGCCAGATACGCAGTATTTT
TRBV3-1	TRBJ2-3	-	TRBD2	CASSEGLAGEIGTGTQYF	TGTGCCAGCAGCGAAGGACTAGCGGGGGAGATTGGAACAGGTACGCAGTATTTT
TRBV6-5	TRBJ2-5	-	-	CASSLATGPVQTQYF	TGTGCCAGCAGTCTTGCAACAGGGCCGGTGCAGACCCAGTACTTC
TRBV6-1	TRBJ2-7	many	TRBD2	CASRRDMGLARLGAYEQYF	TGTGCCAGCAGACGCGATATGGGACTAGCTCGGTTGGGGGCTTACGAGCAGTACTTC
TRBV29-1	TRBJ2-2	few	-	CSVDMGSVTNTGELFF	TGCAGCGTTGATATGGGTAGCGTTACGAACACCGGGGAGCTGTTTTTT
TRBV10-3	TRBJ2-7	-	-	CAISESNPGEQYF	TGTGCCATCAGTGAGTCAAATCCGGGCGAGCAGTACTTC
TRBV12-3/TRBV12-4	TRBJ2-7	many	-	CASTLGVSSFYEQYF	TGTGCCAGCACTCTTGGGGTTTCGTCTTTCTACGAGCAGTACTTC
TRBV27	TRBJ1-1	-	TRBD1	CASSVPGGGTEAFF	TGTGCCAGCAGTGTACCAGGGGGGGGCACTGAGGCTTTCTTT
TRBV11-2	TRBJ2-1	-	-	CASSPAGLKSHEQFF	TGTGCCAGCTCCCCTGCGGGACTCAAAAGCCATGAGCAGTTCTTC
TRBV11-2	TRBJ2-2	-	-	CASSRDTHDTGELFF	TGTGCCAGCAGCAGGGACACCCACGACACCGGGGAGCTGTTTTTT
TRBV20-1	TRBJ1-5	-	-	CSARAGSNQPQHF	TGCAGTGCTAGAGCTGGGAGTAATCAGCCCCAGCATTTT
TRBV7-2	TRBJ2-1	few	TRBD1	CASSSTGTGYNEQFF	TGTGCCAGCAGCTCTACCGGGACAGGGTACAATGAGCAGTTCTTC
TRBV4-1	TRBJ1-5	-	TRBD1	CASSQGRTGRYSNQPQHF	TGCGCCAGCAGCCAAGGACGGACAGGGCGTTACAGCAATCAGCCCCAGCATTTT
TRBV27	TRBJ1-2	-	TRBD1	CASRTGGDGYGYTF	TGTGCCAGCAGAACAGGGGGCGACGGCTATGGCTACACCTTC
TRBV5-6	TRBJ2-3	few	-	CASSLGSASRDTQYF	TGTGCCAGCAGCTTGGGGTCGGCAAGTAGGGATACGCAGTATTTT
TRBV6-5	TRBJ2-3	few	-	CASSYQRGYTDTQYF	TGTGCCAGCAGTTATCAGCGCGGGTACACAGATACGCAGTATTTT
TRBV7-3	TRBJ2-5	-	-	CASSYTREETQYF	TGTGCCAGCAGCTATACTAGAGAAGAGACCCAGTACTTC
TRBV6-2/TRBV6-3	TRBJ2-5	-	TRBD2	CASPPGTRIFPLRETQYF	TGTGCCAGCCCCCCCGGGACTAGAATATTCCCTCTTCGAGAGACCCAGTACTTC
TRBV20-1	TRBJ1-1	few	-	CRGTVGNTEAFF	TGCAGGGGGACCGTTGGGAACACTGAAGCTTTCTTT
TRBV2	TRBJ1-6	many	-	CASRSLAGPFSPLHF	TGTGCCAGCAGATCCCTCGCAGGACCCTTTTCACCCCTCCACTTT
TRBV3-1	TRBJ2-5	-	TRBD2	CASSQDTTSGETQYF	TGTGCCAGCAGCCAAGATACGACTAGCGGTGAGACCCAGTACTTC
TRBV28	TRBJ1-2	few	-	CASSSPGGGYGYTF	TGTGCCAGCAGTTCCCCGGGGGGCGGCTATGGCTACACCTTC
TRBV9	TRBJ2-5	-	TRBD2	CASSVGLAGGEETQYF	TGTGCCAGCAGCGTAGGTTTAGCGGGGGGAGAAGAGACCCAGTACTTC
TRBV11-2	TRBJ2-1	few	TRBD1	CASSWGQSPSYNEQFF	TGTGCCAGCAGCTGGGGACAGTCCCCTTCCTACAATGAGCAGTTCTTC
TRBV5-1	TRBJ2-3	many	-	CASSYTDTQYF	TGTGCCAGCAGTTACACAGATACGCAGTATTTT
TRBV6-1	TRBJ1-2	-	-	CASSESPGNYGYTF	TGTGCCAGCAGTGAATCCCCCGGGAACTATGGCTACACCTTC
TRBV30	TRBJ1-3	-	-	CAGNYRKRSGNTIYF	TGTGCCGGCAATTACAGGAAGCGCTCTGGAAACACCATATATTTT
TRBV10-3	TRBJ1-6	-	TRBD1	CAISSGQGNSPLHF	TGTGCCATCAGTTCCGGACAGGGAAATTCACCCCTCCACTTT
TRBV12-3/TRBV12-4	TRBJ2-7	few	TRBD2	CASSPQRGGRYEQYF	TGTGCCAGCAGCCCCCAGCGGGGGGGCCGCTACGAGCAGTACTTC
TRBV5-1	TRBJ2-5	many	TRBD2	CASSSEGRVETQYF	TGCGCCAGCAGCTCCGAGGGGAGGGTGGAGACCCAGTACTTC
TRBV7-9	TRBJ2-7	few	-	CASSLTGVTYEQYF	TGTGCCAGCAGCTTAACGGGAGTTACATACGAGCAGTACTTC
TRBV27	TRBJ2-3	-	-	CASSSPFSTDTQYF	TGTGCCAGCAGCTCACCCTTTAGCACAGATACGCAGTATTTT
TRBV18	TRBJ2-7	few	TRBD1	CASSPQDRGNEQYF	TGTGCCAGCTCACCACAAGACAGGGGAAACGAGCAGTACTTC
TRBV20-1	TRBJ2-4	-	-	CSARDPGSGKNIQYF	TGCAGTGCTAGAGATCCGGGGAGTGGCAAAAACATTCAGTACTTC
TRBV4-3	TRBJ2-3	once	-	CASSQQSTDTQYF	TGCGCCAGCAGCCAACAATCCACAGATACGCAGTATTTT
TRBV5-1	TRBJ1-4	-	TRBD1	CASSFAGQVNEKLFF	TGCGCCAGCAGCTTTGCCGGACAGGTTAATGAAAAACTGTTTTTT
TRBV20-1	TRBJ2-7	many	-	CSVPTGIRYEQYF	TGCAGTGTCCCGACGGGCATCCGTTACGAGCAGTACTTC
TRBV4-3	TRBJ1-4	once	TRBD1	CASSQGSGTGTEKLFF	TGCGCCAGCAGCCAGGGGTCCGGGACAGGGACAGAAAAACTGTTTTTT
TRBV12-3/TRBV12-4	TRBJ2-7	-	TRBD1	CASSFQPGQGYEQYF	TGTGCCAGCAGTTTCCAACCGGGACAGGGTTACGAGCAGTACTTC
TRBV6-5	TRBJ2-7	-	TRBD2	CASSYATQGLNEQYF	TGTGCCAGCAGTTACGCCACGCAGGGACTAAACGAGCAGTACTTC
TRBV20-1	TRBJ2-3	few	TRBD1	CSASEGTGTDTQYF	TGCAGTGCTAGCGAAGGGACAGGCACAGATACGCAGTATTTT
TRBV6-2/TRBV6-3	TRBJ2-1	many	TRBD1	CASDRGISYNEQFF	TGTGCCAGCGACAGGGGAATTTCCTACAATGAGCAGTTCTTC
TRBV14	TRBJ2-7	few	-	CASSQKPYGGSSYEQYF	TGTGCCAGCAGCCAAAAACCCTACGGGGGCAGCTCCTACGAGCAGTACTTC
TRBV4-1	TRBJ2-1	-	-	CASSQGTQQFF	TGCGCCAGCAGCCAAGGTACGCAGCAGTTCTTC
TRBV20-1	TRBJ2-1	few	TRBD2	CSARDPGGLNEQFF	TGCAGTGCTAGAGATCCGGGGGGTCTTAATGAGCAGTTCTTC
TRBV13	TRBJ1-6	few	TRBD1	CASSSGGGQGTAPLHF	TGTGCCAGCAGCTCAGGTGGGGGACAGGGAACTGCACCCCTCCACTTT
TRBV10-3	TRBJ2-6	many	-	CAISWDGPSGANVLTF	TGTGCCATCAGTTGGGACGGACCCTCTGGGGCCAACGTCCTGACTTTC
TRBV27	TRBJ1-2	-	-	CASSLSKGGVYGYTF	TGTGCCAGCAGTTTATCAAAGGGTGGGGTGTATGGCTACACCTTC
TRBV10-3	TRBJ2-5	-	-	CAISESKGPYQETQYF	TGTGCCATCAGTGAGTCGAAGGGACCATACCAAGAGACCCAGTACTTC
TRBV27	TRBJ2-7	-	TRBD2	CASSIASGAPIYEQYF	TGTGCCAGCAGTATAGCTAGCGGGGCGCCAATCTACGAGCAGTACTTC
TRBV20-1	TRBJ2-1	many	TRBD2	CSASETSGRNEQFF	TGCAGTGCTAGTGAGACTAGCGGTCGCAATGAGCAGTTCTTC
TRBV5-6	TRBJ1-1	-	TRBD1	CASSSPQGRNTEAFF	TGTGCCAGCAGCTCACCACAGGGGCGGAACACTGAAGCTTTCTTT
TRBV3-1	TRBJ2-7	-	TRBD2	CASSQDLTSGGDHNEQYF	TGTGCCAGCAGCCAAGATTTAACTAGCGGGGGGGACCACAATGAGCAGTACTTC